The 3 T cell receptor beta chains below were found in one sample sequenced in a study of shared clonotypes between healthy human individuals. Sequencing was performed with immunoSEQ multiplex PCR; in TCRdb, only in-frame clones are kept and a portion is missing. The sample holds hundreds of thousands of clones, around four fifths seen once. The sample taken for sequencing was memory CD4+ T cells sorted from blood. As to subset: CD45RA-negative fraction. The receptors shown here come from a woman in her thirties in good health.

This clone has just one count. The chain is built from TRBV6-6 and TRBJ2-2; 8 positions agree with TRBD2. V shed 5 bases, J shed 2 bases, and the junction held 4 bases outside the gene matches. Germline CDR1 is MNHNY and CDR2 is SVGAGI (reference sequence). The CDR3 spans 15 residues. The CDR3 protein is CASSTAGANTGELFF. CDR3 in DNA: TGTGCCAGCAGTACAGCGGGAGCCAACACCGGGGAGCTGTTTTTT.

The chain recombines TRBV11-2 with TRBJ1-5; weak D call: TRBD1 (6 bases). The V end lost 5 bases, the J end lost 3 bases, and 17 bases lay between the germline ends. The CDR3 has 16 amino acids. CDR1 and CDR2 from the germline V gene are SGHAT and FQNNGV. The CDR3 spells CASSRANREANQPQHF. The CDR3 nucleotides read TGTGCCAGCAGCCGGGCGAACAGGGAGGCCAATCAGCCCCAGCATTTT.

The CDR3: CASSDPLGGKDEQYF. Here the CDR3 DNA reads TGTGCCAGCAGTGATCCCCTTGGGGGAAAGGACGAGCAGTACTTC. The rearrangement joins TRBV25-1 to TRBJ2-7; D tentatively fits TRBD1 or TRBD2 (5 bases each). The length of the CDR3 is 15 residues. Per the germline V gene, CDR1 is MGHDK and CDR2 is SYGVNS. The germline V and J ends were trimmed by 3 bases and 5 bases, with 17 bases remaining between them.